This section outlines one T cell receptor beta chain sequence together with its context. Method: immunoSEQ multiplex PCR; TCRdb's copy keeps in-frame clones and lacks some. Among over 850,000 clones listed, 75% to 85% were seen once. The source of the sample is a study of shared clonotypes between healthy human individuals. V was clipped by 5 bases and J by 2 bases, with 15 bases between them. This CDR3 has 15 amino acids. CDR1 and CDR2 (germline): MDHEN, SYDVKM. The specimen sequenced was memory CD4+ T cells from PBMCs. Stated subset: CD45RA-negative fraction. The TCR comes from a man younger than 35 in good health. Some clones in this sample may be carry-over from other donors' samples. The rearrangement joins TRBV28 to TRBJ1-2; unclear D gene. CDR3 in DNA: TGTGCCAGCAGTCCCCTGGGTAGGAGGAACTATGGCTACACCTTC. Translated: CASSPLGRRNYGYTF.